This TCR beta chain was recorded in a study of shared T cell receptors in the human thymus. This table comes from immunoSEQ multiplex PCR, and its TCRdb copy is limited to in-frame clones, with some not included. Here the sample spans approximately 760,000 clones, 70% to 90% being singletons. With V trimmed by 5 bases and J by 5 bases, 15 bases remained unmatched. The CDR3 is made up of 17 amino acids. CDR1 is SEHNR, CDR2 FQNEAQ, per germline (reference sequence). This same sample was also part of a study on human thymus T cells.

The clonotype was recovered from a girl in the first two years of life with a congenital heart defect. The chain joins TRBV7-9 to TRBJ2-1, with TRBD1 identical over 7 bases. Material: thymocytes. CDR3 sequence: CASSPSYDRACHNEQFF. The DNA of the CDR3 is TGTGCCAGCAGCCCTTCATACGACAGGGCCTGCCACAATGAGCAGTTCTTC.